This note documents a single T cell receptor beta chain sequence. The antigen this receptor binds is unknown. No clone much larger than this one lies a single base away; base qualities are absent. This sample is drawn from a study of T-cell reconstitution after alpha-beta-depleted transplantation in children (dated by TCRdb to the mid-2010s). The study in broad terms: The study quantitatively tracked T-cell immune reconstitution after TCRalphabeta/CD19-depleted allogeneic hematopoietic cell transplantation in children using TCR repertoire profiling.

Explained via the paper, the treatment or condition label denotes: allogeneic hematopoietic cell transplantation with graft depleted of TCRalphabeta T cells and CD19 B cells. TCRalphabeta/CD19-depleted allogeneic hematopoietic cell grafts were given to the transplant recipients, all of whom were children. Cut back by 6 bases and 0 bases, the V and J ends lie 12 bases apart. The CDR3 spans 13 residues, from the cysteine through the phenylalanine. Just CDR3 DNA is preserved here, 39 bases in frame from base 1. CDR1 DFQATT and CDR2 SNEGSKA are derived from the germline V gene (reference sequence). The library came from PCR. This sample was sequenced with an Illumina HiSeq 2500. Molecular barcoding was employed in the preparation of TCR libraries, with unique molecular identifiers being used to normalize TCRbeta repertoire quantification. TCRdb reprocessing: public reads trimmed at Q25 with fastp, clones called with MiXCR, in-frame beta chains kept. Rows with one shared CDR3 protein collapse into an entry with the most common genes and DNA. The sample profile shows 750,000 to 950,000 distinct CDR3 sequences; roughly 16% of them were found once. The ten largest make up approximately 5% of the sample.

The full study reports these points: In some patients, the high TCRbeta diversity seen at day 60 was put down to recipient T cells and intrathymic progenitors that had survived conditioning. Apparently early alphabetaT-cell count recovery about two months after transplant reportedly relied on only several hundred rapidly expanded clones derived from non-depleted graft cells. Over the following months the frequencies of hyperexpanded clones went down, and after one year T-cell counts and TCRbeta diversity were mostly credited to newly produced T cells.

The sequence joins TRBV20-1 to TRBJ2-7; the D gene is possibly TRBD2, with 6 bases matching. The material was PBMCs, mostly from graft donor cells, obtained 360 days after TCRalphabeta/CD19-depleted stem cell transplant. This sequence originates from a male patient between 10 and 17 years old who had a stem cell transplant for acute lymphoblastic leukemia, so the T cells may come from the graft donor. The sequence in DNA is TGCAGTGCGCCGGGACTTAGCTCCTACGAGCAGTACTTC. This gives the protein CSAPGLSSYEQYF.